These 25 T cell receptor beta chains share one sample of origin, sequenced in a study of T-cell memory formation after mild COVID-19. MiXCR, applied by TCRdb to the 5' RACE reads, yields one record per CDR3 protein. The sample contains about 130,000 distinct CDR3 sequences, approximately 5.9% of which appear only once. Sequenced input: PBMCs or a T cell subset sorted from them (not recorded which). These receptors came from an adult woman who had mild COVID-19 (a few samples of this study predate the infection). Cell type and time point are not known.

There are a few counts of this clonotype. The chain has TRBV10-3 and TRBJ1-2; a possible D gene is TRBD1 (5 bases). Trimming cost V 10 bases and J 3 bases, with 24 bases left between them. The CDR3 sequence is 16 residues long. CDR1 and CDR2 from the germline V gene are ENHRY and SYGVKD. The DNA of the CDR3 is TGTGCCACCGCATCTCGGGGCGCGAGATTGGACTATGGCTACACCTTC. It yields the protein CATASRGARLDYGYTF.

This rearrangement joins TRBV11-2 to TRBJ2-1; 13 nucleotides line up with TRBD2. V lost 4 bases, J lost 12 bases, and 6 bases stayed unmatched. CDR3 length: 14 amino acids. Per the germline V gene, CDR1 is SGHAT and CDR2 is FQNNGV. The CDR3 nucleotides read TGTGCCAGCAGCTGGACTAGCGGGAGCCCTACGCAGTTCTTC. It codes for CASSWTSGSPTQFF.

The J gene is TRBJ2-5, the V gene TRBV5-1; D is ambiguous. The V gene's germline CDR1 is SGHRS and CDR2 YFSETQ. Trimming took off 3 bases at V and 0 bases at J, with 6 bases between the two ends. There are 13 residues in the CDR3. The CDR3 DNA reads TGCGCCAGCAGCTCGGAATACCAAGAGACCCAGTACTTC. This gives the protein CASSSEYQETQYF.

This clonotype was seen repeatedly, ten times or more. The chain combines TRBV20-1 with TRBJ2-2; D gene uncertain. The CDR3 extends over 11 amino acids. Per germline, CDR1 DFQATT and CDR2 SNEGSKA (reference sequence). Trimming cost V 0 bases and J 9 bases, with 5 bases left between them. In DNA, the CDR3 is TGCAGTGCTAGAGATACTAGGGAGCTGTTTTTT. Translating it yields CSARDTRELFF.

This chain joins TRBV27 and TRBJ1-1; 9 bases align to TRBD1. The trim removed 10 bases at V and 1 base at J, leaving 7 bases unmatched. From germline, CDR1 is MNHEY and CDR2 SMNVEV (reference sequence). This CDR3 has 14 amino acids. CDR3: CATTGTGTNTEAFF. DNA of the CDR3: TGTGCCACTACCGGGACAGGGACGAACACTGAAGCTTTCTTT.

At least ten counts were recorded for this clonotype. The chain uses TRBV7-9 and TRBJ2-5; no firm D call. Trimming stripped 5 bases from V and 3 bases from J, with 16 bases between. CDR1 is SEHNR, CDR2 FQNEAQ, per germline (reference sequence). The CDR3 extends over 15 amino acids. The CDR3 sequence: CASSAARTTKETQYF. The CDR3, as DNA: TGTGCCAGCAGCGCCGCGCGGACCACCAAAGAGACCCAGTACTTC.

CDR3 bases: TGCGCCAGCAGCTTGGTTGCTAGCGGGGAGAAGACCCAGTACTTC. This sequence encodes CASSLVASGEKTQYF. This rearrangement joins TRBV5-1 to TRBJ2-5, with 9 bases fitting TRBD2. Germline CDR1 SGHRS, CDR2 YFSETQ. The CDR3 is made up of 15 amino acids. The V segment lost 0 bases and the J segment 6 bases; nucleotides outside the gene matches: 6.

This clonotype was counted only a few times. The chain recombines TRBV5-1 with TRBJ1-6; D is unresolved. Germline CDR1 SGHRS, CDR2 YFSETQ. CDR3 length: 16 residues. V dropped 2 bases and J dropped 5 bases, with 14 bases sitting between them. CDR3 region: CASSFNSVRDNSPLHF. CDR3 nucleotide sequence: TGCGCCAGCAGCTTTAACAGTGTTAGGGATAATTCACCCCTCCACTTT.

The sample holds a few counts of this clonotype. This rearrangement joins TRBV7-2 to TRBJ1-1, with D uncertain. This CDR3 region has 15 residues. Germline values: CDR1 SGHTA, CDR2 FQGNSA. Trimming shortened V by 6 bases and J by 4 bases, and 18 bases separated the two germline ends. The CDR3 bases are TGTGCCAGCAGTCCCGCGACGGTCCGGGGCACTGAAGCTTTCTTT. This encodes CASSPATVRGTEAFF.

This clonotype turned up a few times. CDR3 in DNA: TGTGCCAGCAGTTTTAATATCCTAGCGGGGAGGAATGAGCAGTTCTTC. The encoded protein is CASSFNILAGRNEQFF. The genes are TRBV12-3 or TRBV12-4 and TRBJ2-1; 9 bases line up with TRBD2. The trim removed 3 bases at V and 7 bases at J, leaving 10 bases unmatched. The CDR3 consists of 16 residues.

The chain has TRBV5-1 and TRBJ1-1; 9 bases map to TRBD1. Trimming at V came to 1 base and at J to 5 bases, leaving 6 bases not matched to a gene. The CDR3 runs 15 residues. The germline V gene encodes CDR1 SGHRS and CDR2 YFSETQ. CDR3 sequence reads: CASSLRGQGSTEAFF. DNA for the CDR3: TGCGCCAGCAGCTTGAGGGGACAGGGTTCTACTGAAGCTTTCTTT.

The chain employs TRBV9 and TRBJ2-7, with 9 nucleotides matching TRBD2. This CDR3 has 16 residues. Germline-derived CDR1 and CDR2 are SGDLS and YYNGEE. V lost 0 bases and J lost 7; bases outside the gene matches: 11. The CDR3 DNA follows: TGTGCCAGCAGCGTAGATTCGGCGGGGGGGCCAAGGGAGCAGTACTTC. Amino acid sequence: CASSVDSAGGPREQYF.

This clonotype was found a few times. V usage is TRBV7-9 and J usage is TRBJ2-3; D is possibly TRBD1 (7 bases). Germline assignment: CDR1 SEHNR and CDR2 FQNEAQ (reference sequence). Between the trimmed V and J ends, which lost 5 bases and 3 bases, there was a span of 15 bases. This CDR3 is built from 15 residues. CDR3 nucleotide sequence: TGTGCCAGCAGCCCGGAGGGACAGAAGACAGATACGCAGTATTTT. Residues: CASSPEGQKTDTQYF.

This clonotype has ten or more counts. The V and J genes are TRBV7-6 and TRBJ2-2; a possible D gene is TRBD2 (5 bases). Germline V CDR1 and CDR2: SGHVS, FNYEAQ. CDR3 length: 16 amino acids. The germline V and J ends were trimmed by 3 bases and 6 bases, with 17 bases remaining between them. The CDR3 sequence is CASSLKDSRIPGELFF. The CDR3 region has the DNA TGTGCCAGCAGCTTGAAGGACTCTAGAATCCCCGGGGAGCTGTTTTTT.

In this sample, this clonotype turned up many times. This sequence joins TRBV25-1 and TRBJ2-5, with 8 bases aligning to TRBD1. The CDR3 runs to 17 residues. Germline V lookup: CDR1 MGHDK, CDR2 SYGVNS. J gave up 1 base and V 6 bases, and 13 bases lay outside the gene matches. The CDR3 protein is CASRDTLFTGGQETQYF. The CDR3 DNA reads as TGTGCCAGCAGGGACACGTTATTTACAGGGGGCCAAGAGACCCAGTACTTC.

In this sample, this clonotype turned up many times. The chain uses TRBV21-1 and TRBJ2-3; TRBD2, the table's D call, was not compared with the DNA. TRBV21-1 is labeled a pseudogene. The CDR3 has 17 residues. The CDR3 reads CASSNGRLAGVSDTQYF. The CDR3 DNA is TGTGCCAGCAGCAATGGGAGACTAGCGGGAGTGAGCGATACGCAGTATTTT.

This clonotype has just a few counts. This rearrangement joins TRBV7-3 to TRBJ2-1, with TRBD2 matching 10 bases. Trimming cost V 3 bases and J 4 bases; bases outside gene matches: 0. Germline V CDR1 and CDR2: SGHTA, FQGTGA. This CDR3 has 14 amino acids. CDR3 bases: TGTGCCAGCAGCTTTAGCGGGAGGTACAATGAGCAGTTCTTC. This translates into CASSFSGRYNEQFF.

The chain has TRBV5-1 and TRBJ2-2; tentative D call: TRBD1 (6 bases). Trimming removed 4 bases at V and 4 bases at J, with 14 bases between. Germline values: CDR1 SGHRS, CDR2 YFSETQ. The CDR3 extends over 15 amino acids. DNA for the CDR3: TGCGCCAGCAGCCTCCGAGAGGGGGTCACCGGGGAGCTGTTTTTT. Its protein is CASSLREGVTGELFF.

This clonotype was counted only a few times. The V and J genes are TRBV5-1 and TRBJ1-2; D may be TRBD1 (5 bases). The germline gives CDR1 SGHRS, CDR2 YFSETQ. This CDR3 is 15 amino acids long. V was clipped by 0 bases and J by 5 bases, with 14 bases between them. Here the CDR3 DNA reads TGCGCCAGCAGCTTGGATCGCGCAGGGAAATATGGCTACACCTTC. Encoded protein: CASSLDRAGKYGYTF.

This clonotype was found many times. The CDR3 sequence: CASSQVTSGSPYEQYF. For the CDR3, the DNA is TGTGCCAGCAGCCAAGTCACTAGCGGGAGTCCCTACGAGCAGTACTTC. The rearrangement uses TRBV4-2 and TRBJ2-7; 11 nucleotides agree with TRBD2. Trimming cost V 1 base and J 2 bases; bases outside gene matches: 4. There are 16 residues in the CDR3. Per the germline V gene, CDR1 is LGHNA and CDR2 is YNFKEQ.

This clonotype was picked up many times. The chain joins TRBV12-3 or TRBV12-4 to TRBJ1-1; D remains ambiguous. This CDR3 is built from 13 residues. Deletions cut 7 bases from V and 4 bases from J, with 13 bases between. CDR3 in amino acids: CASTSSTATEAFF. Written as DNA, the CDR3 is TGTGCCAGCACCTCATCCACAGCCACTGAAGCTTTCTTT.

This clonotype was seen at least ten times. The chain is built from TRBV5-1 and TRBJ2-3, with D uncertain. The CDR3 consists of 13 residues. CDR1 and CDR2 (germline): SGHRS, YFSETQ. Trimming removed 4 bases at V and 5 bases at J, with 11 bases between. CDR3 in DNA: TGCGCCAGCAGCATACGATGGGGAGATACGCAGTATTTT. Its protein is CASSIRWGDTQYF.

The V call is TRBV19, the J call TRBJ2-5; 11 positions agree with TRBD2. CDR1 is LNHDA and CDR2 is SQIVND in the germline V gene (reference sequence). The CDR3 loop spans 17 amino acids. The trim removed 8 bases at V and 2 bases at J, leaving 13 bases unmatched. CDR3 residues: CASGIGTSGPFQETQYF. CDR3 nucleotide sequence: TGTGCCAGTGGCATCGGGACTAGCGGACCCTTTCAAGAGACCCAGTACTTC.

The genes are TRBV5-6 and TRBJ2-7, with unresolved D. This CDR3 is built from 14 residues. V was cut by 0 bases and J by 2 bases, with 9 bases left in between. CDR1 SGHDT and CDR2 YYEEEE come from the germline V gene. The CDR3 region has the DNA TGTGCCAGCAGCTTGGGACATGCGGCCTACGAGCAGTACTTC. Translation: CASSLGHAAYEQYF.

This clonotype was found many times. The CDR3 loop is CSVGRGSYNEQFF. In nucleotides, the CDR3 is TGCAGCGTTGGCAGGGGATCCTACAATGAGCAGTTCTTC. The chain uses TRBV29-1 and TRBJ2-1; D is possibly TRBD1 (6 bases). Germline-derived CDR1 and CDR2 are SQVTM and ANQGSEA. The CDR3 loop spans 13 amino acids. Trimming took off 4 bases at V and 1 base at J, with 8 bases between the two ends.